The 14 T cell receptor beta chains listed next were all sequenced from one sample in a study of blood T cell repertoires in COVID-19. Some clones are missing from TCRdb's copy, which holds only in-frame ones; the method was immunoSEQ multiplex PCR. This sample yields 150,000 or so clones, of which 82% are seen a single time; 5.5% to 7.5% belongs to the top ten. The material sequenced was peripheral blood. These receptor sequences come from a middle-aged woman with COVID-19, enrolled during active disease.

CDR3 loop: CASSVKVVVEAFF. CDR3 in DNA: TGTGCCAGCAGTGTCAAAGTAGTGGTTGAAGCTTTCTTT. The chain uses TRBV2 and TRBJ1-1; the D is unclear. Trimming left V 4 bases short and J 7 bases short, with 13 bases between. Germline assignment: CDR1 SNHLY and CDR2 FYNNEI. The CDR3 totals 13 residues.

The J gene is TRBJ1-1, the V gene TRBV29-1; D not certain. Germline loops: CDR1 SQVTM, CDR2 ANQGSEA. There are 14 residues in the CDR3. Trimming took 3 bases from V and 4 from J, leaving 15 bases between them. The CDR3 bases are TGCAGCGTTGAGGGCTCGAACAAACCCACTGAAGCTTTCTTT. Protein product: CSVEGSNKPTEAFF.

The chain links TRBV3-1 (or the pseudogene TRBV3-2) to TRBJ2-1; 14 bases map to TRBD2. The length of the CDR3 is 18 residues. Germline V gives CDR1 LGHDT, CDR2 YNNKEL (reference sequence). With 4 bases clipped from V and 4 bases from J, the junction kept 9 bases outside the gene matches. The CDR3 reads CASSRPGLAGDLYNEQFF. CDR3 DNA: TGTGCCAGCAGCCGTCCGGGACTAGCGGGAGATCTGTACAATGAGCAGTTCTTC.

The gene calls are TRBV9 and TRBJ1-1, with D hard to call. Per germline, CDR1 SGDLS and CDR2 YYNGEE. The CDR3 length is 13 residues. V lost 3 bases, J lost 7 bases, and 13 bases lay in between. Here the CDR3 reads CASSALLGGEAFF. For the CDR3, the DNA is TGTGCCAGCAGCGCCCTCCTGGGAGGTGAAGCTTTCTTT.

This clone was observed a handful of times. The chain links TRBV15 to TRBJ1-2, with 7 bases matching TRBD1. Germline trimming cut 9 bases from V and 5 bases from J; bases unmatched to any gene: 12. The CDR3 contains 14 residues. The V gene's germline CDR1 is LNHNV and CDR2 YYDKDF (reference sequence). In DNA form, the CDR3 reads TGTGCCACAAGTCAGTACGGGACAGAGTATGGCTACACCTTC. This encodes CATSQYGTEYGYTF.

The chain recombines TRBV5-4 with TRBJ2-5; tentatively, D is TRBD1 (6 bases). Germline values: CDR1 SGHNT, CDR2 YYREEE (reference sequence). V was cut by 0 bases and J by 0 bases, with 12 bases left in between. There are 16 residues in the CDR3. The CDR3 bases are TGTGCCAGCAGCTTGGACCCGACAGGCTACCAAGAGACCCAGTACTTC. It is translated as CASSLDPTGYQETQYF. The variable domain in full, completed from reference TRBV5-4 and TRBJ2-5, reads ETGVTQSPTHLIKTRGQQVTLRCSSQSGHNTVSWYQQALGQGPQFIFQYYREEENGRGNFPPRFSGLQFPNYSSELNVNALELDDSALYLCASSLDPTGYQETQYFGPGTRLLVL.

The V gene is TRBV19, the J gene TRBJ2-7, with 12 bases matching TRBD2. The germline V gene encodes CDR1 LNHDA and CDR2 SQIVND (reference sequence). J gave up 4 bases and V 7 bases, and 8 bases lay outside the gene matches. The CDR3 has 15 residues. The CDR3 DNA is TGTGCCAGTAAACCACTAGCGGGAGGCTTATACGAGCAGTACTTC. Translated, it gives CASKPLAGGLYEQYF.

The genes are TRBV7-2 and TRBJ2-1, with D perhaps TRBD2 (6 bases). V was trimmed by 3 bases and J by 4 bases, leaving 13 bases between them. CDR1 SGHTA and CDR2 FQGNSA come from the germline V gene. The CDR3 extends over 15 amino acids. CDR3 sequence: CASSLDGRVYNEQFF. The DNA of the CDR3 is TGTGCCAGCAGCTTGGACGGGAGAGTGTACAATGAGCAGTTCTTC.

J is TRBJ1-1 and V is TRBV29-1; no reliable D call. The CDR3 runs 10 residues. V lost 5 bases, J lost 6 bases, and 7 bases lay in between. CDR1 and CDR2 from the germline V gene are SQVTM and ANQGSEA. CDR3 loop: CSVWSPEAFF. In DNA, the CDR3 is TGCAGCGTTTGGAGCCCTGAAGCTTTCTTT.

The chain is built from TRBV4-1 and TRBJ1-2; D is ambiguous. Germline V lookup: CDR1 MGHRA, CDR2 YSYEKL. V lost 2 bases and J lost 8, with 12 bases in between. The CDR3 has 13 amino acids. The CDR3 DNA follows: TGCGCCAGCAGCCAACTTTTCAGCGACGGCTACACCTTC. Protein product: CASSQLFSDGYTF.

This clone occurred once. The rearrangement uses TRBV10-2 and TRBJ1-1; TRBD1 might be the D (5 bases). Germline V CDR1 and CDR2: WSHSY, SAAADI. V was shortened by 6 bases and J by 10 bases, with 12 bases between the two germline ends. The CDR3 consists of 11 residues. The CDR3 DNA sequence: TGCGCCAGCAGAGAGGGGCGGGGAGCTTTCTTT. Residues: CASREGRGAFF.

CDR3 DNA: TGTGCATCTCTTGGGGCAGCCTACGAGCAGTACTTC. Its translation: CASLGAAYEQYF. V and J are TRBV2 and TRBJ2-7; D perhaps matches TRBD1 (5 bases). Germline-derived CDR1 and CDR2 are SNHLY and FYNNEI. The CDR3 consists of 12 residues.

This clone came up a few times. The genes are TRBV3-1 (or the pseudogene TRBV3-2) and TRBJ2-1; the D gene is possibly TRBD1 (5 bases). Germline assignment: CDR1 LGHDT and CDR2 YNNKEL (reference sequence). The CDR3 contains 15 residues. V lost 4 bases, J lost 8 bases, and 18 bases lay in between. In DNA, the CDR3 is TGTGCCAGCAGCCCCGGAAACCTCAGGGCATATGAGCAGTTCTTC. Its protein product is CASSPGNLRAYEQFF.

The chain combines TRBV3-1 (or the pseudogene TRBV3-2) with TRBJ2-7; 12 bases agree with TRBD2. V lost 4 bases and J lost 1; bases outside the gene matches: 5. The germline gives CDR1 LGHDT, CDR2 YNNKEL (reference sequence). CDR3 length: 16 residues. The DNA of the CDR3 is TGTGCCAGCAGCCGCACGACTAGCGGGAGATCCTACGAGCAGTACTTC. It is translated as CASSRTTSGRSYEQYF.